These T cell receptor beta chains were read from a single sample in a study of early T cells in non-severe SARS-CoV-2 infection. Using its own MiXCR run on the 5' RACE reads, TCRdb lists one record per CDR3 protein. The profile covers about 71,000 distinct CDR3 sequences, with around 12% appearing a single time and approximately 2.6% taken by the ten largest. The sample here was whole blood, taken at baseline. Receptor source: an adult who was a healthcare worker with PCR-confirmed SARS-CoV-2 infection or an uninfected control (not recorded which). The CDR3 runs from the conserved cysteine through the conserved F or W. D genes are given only for firm matches. Rows may omit the clone size; those that give it use once, few, many or a size class.

abundance: NA
d_gene: NA
j_gene: TRBJ2-2
v_gene: TRBV5-5
CDR3nt: TGTGCCAGCAGCTTGAGCACAGCCGGCTCGAACACCGGGGAGCTGTTTTTT
CDR3aa: CASSLSTAGSNTGELFF

abundance: many
d_gene: TRBD1
j_gene: TRBJ1-3
v_gene: TRBV5-1
CDR3nt: TGCGCCAGCAGCCGTACGACAGGGACTGGAAACACCATATATTTT
CDR3aa: CASSRTTGTGNTIYF

abundance: NA
d_gene: NA
j_gene: TRBJ2-5
v_gene: TRBV5-1
CDR3nt: TGCGCCAGCAGCTTACGGACGGAAGAGACCCAGTACTTC
CDR3aa: CASSLRTEETQYF

abundance: many
d_gene: TRBD1
j_gene: TRBJ2-1
v_gene: TRBV3-1
CDR3nt: TGTGCCAGCAGCCAAGTAGTACAGGGGGGACATGAGCAGTTCTTC
CDR3aa: CASSQVVQGGHEQFF

abundance: NA
d_gene: NA
j_gene: TRBJ1-1
v_gene: TRBV3-1
CDR3nt: TGTGCCAGCAGCCAAGCCAGGGTTGAAGCTTTCTTT
CDR3aa: CASSQARVEAFF

abundance: few
d_gene: TRBD1
j_gene: TRBJ1-1
v_gene: TRBV20-1
CDR3nt: TGCAGGGGGACAGGGGGCACTGAAGCTTTCTTT
CDR3aa: CRGTGGTEAFF

abundance: few
d_gene: NA
j_gene: TRBJ1-3
v_gene: TRBV20-1
CDR3nt: TGCAGTGCGACCGGGACACCCTCTGGAAACACCATATATTTT
CDR3aa: CSATGTPSGNTIYF

abundance: NA
d_gene: NA
j_gene: TRBJ2-5
v_gene: TRBV11-2
CDR3nt: TGTGCCAGCAGCAACGGGGTCACACAAGAGACCCAGTACTTC
CDR3aa: CASSNGVTQETQYF

abundance: many
d_gene: NA
j_gene: TRBJ1-1
v_gene: TRBV9
CDR3nt: TGTGCCAGCAGCGTAGGCGCCGTACAGGGAGTAGACACTGAAGCTTTCTTT
CDR3aa: CASSVGAVQGVDTEAFF

abundance: many
d_gene: NA
j_gene: TRBJ1-6
v_gene: TRBV12-3/TRBV12-4
CDR3nt: TGTGCCAGCAGCACGGGACAAACTAATTCACCCCTCCACTTT
CDR3aa: CASSTGQTNSPLHF

abundance: NA
d_gene: NA
j_gene: TRBJ2-3
v_gene: TRBV29-1
CDR3nt: TGCAGCGTTGAAGAGGACACAGATACGCAGTATTTT
CDR3aa: CSVEEDTDTQYF

abundance: NA
d_gene: NA
j_gene: TRBJ1-1
v_gene: TRBV7-9
CDR3nt: TGTGCCAGCAGCTTATTTACTGAAGCTTTCTTT
CDR3aa: CASSLFTEAFF

abundance: NA
d_gene: NA
j_gene: TRBJ2-1
v_gene: TRBV6-1
CDR3nt: TGTGCCAGCAGTGAAGTGAGGGGGGTGTACAGTGAGCAGTTCTTC
CDR3aa: CASSEVRGVYSEQFF

abundance: few
d_gene: NA
j_gene: TRBJ2-7
v_gene: TRBV29-1
CDR3nt: TGCAGCGTTCGTCCCCAGGACATGGAGCAGTACTTC
CDR3aa: CSVRPQDMEQYF

abundance: NA
d_gene: NA
j_gene: TRBJ2-3
v_gene: TRBV5-4
CDR3nt: TGTGCCAGCAGCTTGGGCGGTCCTAGCACAGATACGCAGTATTTT
CDR3aa: CASSLGGPSTDTQYF

abundance: many
d_gene: NA
j_gene: TRBJ1-6
v_gene: TRBV4-2
CDR3nt: TGTGCCAGCAGCCAAGTAAAGGTTGACAATTCACCCCTCCACTTT
CDR3aa: CASSQVKVDNSPLHF

abundance: many
d_gene: NA
j_gene: TRBJ2-1
v_gene: TRBV11-2
CDR3nt: TGTGCCAGCAGCTCCCGACTTAGGGGCGAGCAGTTCTTC
CDR3aa: CASSSRLRGEQFF

abundance: many
d_gene: TRBD1
j_gene: TRBJ2-3
v_gene: TRBV18
CDR3nt: TGTGCCAGCTCGTCCGGGACAGGCTCTAGCACAGATACGCAGTATTTT
CDR3aa: CASSSGTGSSTDTQYF

abundance: few
d_gene: NA
j_gene: TRBJ2-3
v_gene: TRBV27
CDR3nt: TGTGCCAGCAGAAGCTTCCGGACGGCTGAGGACACAGATACGCAGTATTTT
CDR3aa: CASRSFRTAEDTDTQYF

abundance: NA
d_gene: NA
j_gene: TRBJ2-5
v_gene: TRBV6-2/TRBV6-3
CDR3nt: TGTGCCAGCAGTTCCCGGGGGACCCAGTACTTC
CDR3aa: CASSSRGTQYF

abundance: NA
d_gene: NA
j_gene: TRBJ2-3
v_gene: TRBV11-2
CDR3nt: TGTGCCAGCAGCTCCCCCTGGGATACGCAGTATTTT
CDR3aa: CASSSPWDTQYF

abundance: NA
d_gene: NA
j_gene: TRBJ1-5
v_gene: TRBV12-3/TRBV12-4
CDR3nt: TGTGCCAGCAGTTTCGGAGGGGACCGTCAGCCCCAGCATTTT
CDR3aa: CASSFGGDRQPQHF

abundance: few
d_gene: TRBD2
j_gene: TRBJ2-1
v_gene: TRBV7-6
CDR3nt: TGTGCCAGCAGCTTAGTAGGGGCCGGAAGCGGGGGACTTCTTCGCGCTGAGCAGTTCTTC
CDR3aa: CASSLVGAGSGGLLRAEQFF

abundance: few
d_gene: NA
j_gene: TRBJ1-2
v_gene: TRBV3-1
CDR3nt: TGTGCCAGCAGCCGGACCGATAGAGGTGGCTACACCTTC
CDR3aa: CASSRTDRGGYTF

abundance: NA
d_gene: TRBD1
j_gene: TRBJ2-1
v_gene: TRBV7-6
CDR3nt: TGTGCCAGCAGCCAAGGGACAGGGGGCTACAATGAGCAGTTCTTC
CDR3aa: CASSQGTGGYNEQFF

abundance: many
d_gene: NA
j_gene: TRBJ2-3
v_gene: TRBV6-5
CDR3nt: TGTGCCAGCAGAGGGACAGGGGATCGACTAGCGGGGAAAGATACGCAGTATTTT
CDR3aa: CASRGTGDRLAGKDTQYF

abundance: few
d_gene: NA
j_gene: TRBJ1-3
v_gene: TRBV18
CDR3nt: TGTGCCAGCTCACCACCAATTCCTCGAAACACCATATATTTT
CDR3aa: CASSPPIPRNTIYF

abundance: NA
d_gene: NA
j_gene: TRBJ2-3
v_gene: TRBV11-2
CDR3nt: TGTGCCAGCAGCCTCGGGACCGGGAGCGCAGATACGCAGTATTTT
CDR3aa: CASSLGTGSADTQYF

abundance: few
d_gene: NA
j_gene: TRBJ1-1
v_gene: TRBV5-4
CDR3nt: TGTGCCAGCAGCTTTGAGAACACTGAAGCTTTCTTT
CDR3aa: CASSFENTEAFF

abundance: few
d_gene: TRBD1
j_gene: TRBJ1-2
v_gene: TRBV20-1
CDR3nt: TGCAGTGCTGGGCGACAGGGAGTAAGAGGCTACACCTTC
CDR3aa: CSAGRQGVRGYTF

abundance: once
d_gene: NA
j_gene: TRBJ1-2
v_gene: TRBV5-5
CDR3nt: TGTGCCAGCAGCCGATTAGCCCTCGTCCACTTCTTCAACTATGGCTACACCTTC
CDR3aa: CASSRLALVHFFNYGYTF

abundance: NA
d_gene: TRBD2
j_gene: TRBJ2-7
v_gene: TRBV14
CDR3nt: TGTGCCAGCAGCCAATTGCGGGGGGACTCCTACGAGCAGTACTTC
CDR3aa: CASSQLRGDSYEQYF

abundance: NA
d_gene: NA
j_gene: TRBJ1-1
v_gene: TRBV20-1
CDR3nt: TGCAGTGCCTTCCCCGGGCTAAGGGGGAAAGCTTTCTTT
CDR3aa: CSAFPGLRGKAFF

abundance: NA
d_gene: NA
j_gene: TRBJ2-7
v_gene: TRBV6-1
CDR3nt: TGTGCCAGCAGTGAAGCGCTCGGCAGCCCTTACGAGCAGTACTTC
CDR3aa: CASSEALGSPYEQYF

abundance: NA
d_gene: TRBD1
j_gene: TRBJ2-6
v_gene: TRBV11-2
CDR3nt: TGTGCCAGCAGACGGACAGGGGAACCCTCTGGGGCCAACGTCCTGACTTTC
CDR3aa: CASRRTGEPSGANVLTF

abundance: NA
d_gene: NA
j_gene: TRBJ1-1
v_gene: TRBV7-2
CDR3nt: TGTGCCAGCAGCTTCGGGGGTCTGAGGGGAGAAGCTTTCTTT
CDR3aa: CASSFGGLRGEAFF

abundance: few
d_gene: NA
j_gene: TRBJ2-2
v_gene: TRBV29-1
CDR3nt: TGCAGCGTCCAGGGGACCGGGGAGCTGTTTTTT
CDR3aa: CSVQGTGELFF

abundance: NA
d_gene: NA
j_gene: TRBJ1-5
v_gene: TRBV27
CDR3nt: TGTGCCAGCAGTTTTCAAGGGGACCAGCCCCAGCATTTT
CDR3aa: CASSFQGDQPQHF

abundance: NA
d_gene: NA
j_gene: TRBJ2-3
v_gene: TRBV6-2/TRBV6-3
CDR3nt: TGTGCCAGCAGTGTAGGGTATCTCACAGATACGCAGTATTTT
CDR3aa: CASSVGYLTDTQYF

abundance: few
d_gene: TRBD1
j_gene: TRBJ2-1
v_gene: TRBV20-1
CDR3nt: TGCAGTGCTAGGCGGGACAGGGAAGGTGAGCAGTTCTTC
CDR3aa: CSARRDREGEQFF

abundance: NA
d_gene: NA
j_gene: TRBJ1-1
v_gene: TRBV12-3/TRBV12-4
CDR3nt: TGTGCCAGCAGTTTAAACCCTCCAGGGAACACTGAAGCTTTCTTT
CDR3aa: CASSLNPPGNTEAFF

abundance: many
d_gene: TRBD1
j_gene: TRBJ2-5
v_gene: TRBV2
CDR3nt: TGTGCCAGCAGCCCGGGACAGGGGCTTGAGACCCAGTACTTC
CDR3aa: CASSPGQGLETQYF

abundance: NA
d_gene: NA
j_gene: TRBJ2-3
v_gene: TRBV20-1
CDR3nt: TGCAGTGCTAGAGATCAAGGCGCAAGCACAGATACGCAGTATTTT
CDR3aa: CSARDQGASTDTQYF

abundance: many
d_gene: NA
j_gene: TRBJ2-1
v_gene: TRBV18
CDR3nt: TGTGCCAGCTCACCGTACGGACTTGTTGAGCAGTTCTTC
CDR3aa: CASSPYGLVEQFF